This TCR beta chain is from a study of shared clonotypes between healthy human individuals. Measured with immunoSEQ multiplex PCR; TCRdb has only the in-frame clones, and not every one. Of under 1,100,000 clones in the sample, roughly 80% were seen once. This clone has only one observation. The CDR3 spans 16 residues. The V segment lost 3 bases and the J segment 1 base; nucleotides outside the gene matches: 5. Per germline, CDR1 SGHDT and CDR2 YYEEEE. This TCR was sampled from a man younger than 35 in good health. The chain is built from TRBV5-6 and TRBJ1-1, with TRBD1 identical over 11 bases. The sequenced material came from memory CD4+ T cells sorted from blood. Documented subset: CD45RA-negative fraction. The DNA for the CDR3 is TGTGCCAGCAGCTCCGGGACAGGGGGAAGGAACACTGAAGCTTTCTTT. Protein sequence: CASSSGTGGRNTEAFF.